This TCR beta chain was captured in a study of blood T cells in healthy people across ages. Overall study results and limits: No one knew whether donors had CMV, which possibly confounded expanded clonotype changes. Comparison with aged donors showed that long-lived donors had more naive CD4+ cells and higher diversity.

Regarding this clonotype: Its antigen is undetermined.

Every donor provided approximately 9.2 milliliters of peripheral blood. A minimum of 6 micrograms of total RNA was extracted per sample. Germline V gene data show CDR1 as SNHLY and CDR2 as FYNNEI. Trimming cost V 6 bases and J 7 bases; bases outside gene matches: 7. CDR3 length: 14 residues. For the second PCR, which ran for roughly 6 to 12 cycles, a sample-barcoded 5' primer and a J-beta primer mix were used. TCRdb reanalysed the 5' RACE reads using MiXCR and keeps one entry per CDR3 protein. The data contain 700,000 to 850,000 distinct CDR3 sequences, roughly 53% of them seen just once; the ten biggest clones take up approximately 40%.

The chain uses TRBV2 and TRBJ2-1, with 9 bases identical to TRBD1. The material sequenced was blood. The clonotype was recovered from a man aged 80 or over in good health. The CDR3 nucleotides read TGTGCCAGCAGCGCTACAGGGGGCTTAAATGAGCAGTTCTTC. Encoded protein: CASSATGGLNEQFF.